Sequencing of this T cell receptor (beta chain) was carried out in a study of T-cell memory formation after mild COVID-19. Study results and caveats: Some clones that responded were present in memory (sampled pre-infection), which suggests cross-reactive memory joined.

The V and J ends lost 5 bases and 4 bases, in that order; junction bases with no gene match: 4. The CDR3 contains 14 residues. Germline CDR1 and CDR2: DFQATT and SNEGSKA (reference sequence). Worth noting for this clonotype: Its specificity is not known.

One entry per CDR3 protein, called by TCRdb with MiXCR from the 5' RACE reads. Among tens of thousands of distinct CDR3 sequences listed, less than 15% were seen once. This sequence was found in a man aged 18 to 35 who had mild COVID-19 (a few samples of this study predate the infection). Cell type and time point are not known. The chain combines TRBV20-1 with TRBJ2-7; 14 positions match TRBD2. The sample comprised PBMCs or a T cell subset sorted from them (not recorded which). In nucleotides, the CDR3 is TGCAGTGCTGGGACTAGCGGGAGTCGGTACGAGCAGTACTTC. This sequence encodes CSAGTSGSRYEQYF.